This TCR beta chain was retrieved from a study of identifying expanded T cells in peripheral blood. This CDR3 contains 13 residues. Germline V gene data show CDR1 as MNHNY and CDR2 as SVGAGI (reference sequence). Trimming took 4 bases from V and 5 from J, leaving 8 bases between them. The assay was immunoSEQ multiplex PCR, and TCRdb's table has in-frame clones only and misses some. Altogether some 93,000 clones are present, almost 90% being singletons, with the ten largest covering 3.5% to 5%. This chain links TRBV6-6 with TRBJ2-2, with D possibly matching TRBD1 (6 bases). The specimen was blood. The clonotype originates from a person between 18 and 75 years old in good health. CDR3: CASSSRGTGELFF. As DNA, the CDR3 is TGTGCCAGCAGTTCCAGGGGTACCGGGGAGCTGTTTTTT.